This entry lists 28 T cell receptor beta chains sequenced from one sample in a study of cytomegalovirus exposure and HLA in healthy donors. The data were produced by immunoSEQ multiplex PCR, yet TCRdb's version contains in-frame clones alone and is incomplete. The table shows tens of thousands of clones, with roughly 90% occurring only once. The specimen was PBMCs. The receptors derive from a man aged 25 to 40 in good health and CMV-seronegative.

V usage is TRBV10-3 and J usage is TRBJ2-3; weak D call: TRBD2 (6 bases). The germline CDR1 and CDR2 sequences are ENHRY and SYGVKD. The CDR3 consists of 15 residues. V dropped 2 bases and J dropped 2 bases, with 11 bases sitting between them. As DNA, the CDR3 is TGTGCCATCAGTGAGGGGACGGGAGTCACAGATACGCAGTATTTT. It translates to CAISEGTGVTDTQYF.

J is TRBJ2-7 and V is TRBV4-1; 13 nucleotides line up with TRBD2. CDR3 length equals 21 residues. Germline lookup yields CDR1 MGHRA and CDR2 YSYEKL. V was pared by 3 bases and J by 3 bases, with 20 bases of the junction left unmatched. CDR3 nucleotide sequence: TGCGCCAGCAGCCACAGACTAGCGGGAGGCCATGAGGTTGTCCAAAACTACGAGCAGTACTTC. This translates into CASSHRLAGGHEVVQNYEQYF.

This chain joins TRBV5-6 and TRBJ2-7, with 15 positions matching TRBD2. CDR1 is SGHDT, CDR2 YYEEEE, per germline. V lost 4 bases, J lost 2 bases, and 13 bases stayed unmatched. This CDR3 comprises 19 residues. CDR3 DNA sequence: TGTGCCAGCAGCCCTCCGGGACTAGCGGGGGGCCGAATGACCTACGAGCAGTACTTC. Its translation is CASSPPGLAGGRMTYEQYF.

This clone was detected once. The genes are TRBV19 and TRBJ2-3; TRBD1 aligns across 9 bases. Germline V gives CDR1 LNHDA, CDR2 SQIVND (reference sequence). After removal of 3 bases from V and 2 bases from J, the junction contained 3 bases not matched to a gene. The CDR3 is 15 residues long. CDR3 sequence: CASSINRGPTDTQYF. Written as DNA, the CDR3 is TGTGCCAGTAGTATTAACAGGGGGCCCACAGATACGCAGTATTTT.

The chain joins TRBV11-2 to TRBJ2-2; 9 bases line up with TRBD2. This CDR3 comprises 16 residues. Losses at the gene ends were 6 bases for V and 2 bases for J; bases not matched to a gene: 7. CDR1 is SGHAT, CDR2 FQNNGV, per germline. The CDR3 sequence is CASRRAGGQNTGELFF. The CDR3 coding sequence is TGTGCCAGCAGACGAGCGGGAGGACAAAACACCGGGGAGCTGTTTTTT.

The V and J genes are TRBV28 and TRBJ1-2; D is ambiguous. Trimming left V 8 bases short and J 7 bases short, with 11 bases between. Per the germline V gene, CDR1 is MDHEN and CDR2 is SYDVKM. This CDR3 contains 11 residues. The CDR3 DNA is TGTGCCAGCCGGGTGGTTGGTGGCTACACCTTC. It yields the protein CASRVVGGYTF.

The chain links TRBV27 to TRBJ1-5, with TRBD1 identical over 9 bases. Trimming at V came to 5 bases and at J to 4 bases, leaving 3 bases not matched to a gene. CDR1 and CDR2 (germline): MNHEY, SMNVEV (reference sequence). The CDR3 length is 14 residues. CDR3 amino acids: CASSRQGGNQPQHF. The CDR3 DNA reads as TGTGCCAGCAGTCGACAGGGGGGAAATCAGCCCCAGCATTTT.

The chain is built from TRBV7-6 and TRBJ2-3; perhaps TRBD2 as D (6 bases). In germline, CDR1 is SGHVS, CDR2 FNYEAQ. V lost 8 bases and J lost 2, with 17 bases in between. The CDR3 loop spans 15 amino acids. The CDR3 sequence: CASGGGGAPTDTQYF. The CDR3 DNA reads as TGTGCCAGCGGTGGTGGCGGGGCCCCCACAGATACGCAGTATTTT.

The J gene is TRBJ2-7, the V gene TRBV5-1, with D uncertain. The CDR3 runs to 13 residues. The germline V gene encodes CDR1 SGHRS and CDR2 YFSETQ. Trimming shortened V by 0 bases and J by 3 bases, and 7 bases separated the two germline ends. This chain's CDR3 is CASSLGSSYEQYF. CDR3 coding DNA: TGCGCCAGCAGCTTGGGGTCCAGCTACGAGCAGTACTTC.

The V gene is TRBV28, the J gene TRBJ1-3; D gene unclear. The germline gives CDR1 MDHEN, CDR2 SYDVKM. V gave up 3 bases and J gave up 5 bases, with 14 bases separating them. The CDR3 has 15 residues. The CDR3 loop reads CASSFSGMRRNTIYF. The CDR3 DNA is TGTGCCAGCAGTTTTTCGGGGATGAGGAGAAACACCATATATTTT. Full variable domain (rest looked up from reference TRBV28 and TRBJ1-3): DVKVTQSSRYLVKRTGEKVFLECVQDMDHENMFWYRQDPGLGLRLIYFSYDVKMKEKGDIPEGYSVSREKKERFSLILESASTNQTSMYLCASSFSGMRRNTIYFGEGSWLTVV.

V is TRBV9 and J is TRBJ2-7, with 7 bases lining up with TRBD2. Trimming at V came to 3 bases and at J to 4 bases, leaving 13 bases not matched to a gene. Germline assignment: CDR1 SGDLS and CDR2 YYNGEE. This CDR3 spans 16 amino acids. The CDR3, as DNA: TGTGCCAGCAGCGCGAGCCGGGGACTACTGATGTACGAGCAGTACTTC. Translating it yields CASSASRGLLMYEQYF.

The V call is TRBV13, the J call TRBJ1-1; D not resolved. V was pared by 5 bases and J by 3 bases, with 7 bases between. This CDR3 is built from 12 residues. Germline V CDR1 and CDR2: PRHDT, FYEKMQ (reference sequence). In DNA form, the CDR3 reads TGTGCCAGCAGCCGAAGCTACACTGAAGCTTTCTTT. The encoded protein is CASSRSYTEAFF.

The chain combines TRBV5-1 with TRBJ1-2, with 8 positions matching TRBD1. Germline loops: CDR1 SGHRS, CDR2 YFSETQ. This CDR3 spans 16 amino acids. V trimming: 3 bases; J trimming: 7 bases; junction bases outside the gene matches: 14. This chain's CDR3 is CASSYPESGTGGGYTF. Written as DNA, the CDR3 is TGCGCCAGCAGCTACCCGGAATCCGGGACAGGCGGTGGCTACACCTTC.

The gene calls are TRBV2 and TRBJ2-4; D is perhaps TRBD1 (5 bases). Looked up from germline, CDR1 is SNHLY and CDR2 is FYNNEI. V was clipped by 2 bases and J by 3 bases, with 8 bases between them. The CDR3 has 14 amino acids. Written as DNA, the CDR3 is TGTGCCAGCAGTGAATCAGGGTACAAAAACATTCAGTACTTC. Encoded protein: CASSESGYKNIQYF.

This chain connects TRBV10-2 to TRBJ2-7; a possible D gene is TRBD2 (5 bases). The germline gives CDR1 WSHSY, CDR2 SAAADI. Deletions cut 4 bases from V and 2 bases from J, with 12 bases between. CDR3 length: 14 residues. The CDR3 DNA follows: TGCGCCAGCAGTGGAGAGGGATCCCCCTACGAGCAGTACTTC. Its translation: CASSGEGSPYEQYF.

The chain carries TRBV7-2 and TRBJ2-7, with TRBD2 as a possible D gene (6 bases). Germline V lookup: CDR1 SGHTA, CDR2 FQGNSA. The CDR3 contains 16 residues. V shed 4 bases and J shed 2 bases, with 18 bases lying between them. The CDR3 DNA sequence: TGTGCCAGCAGCTATCCCCCGGGACTGGTAGCCTACGAGCAGTACTTC. It codes for CASSYPPGLVAYEQYF.

The chain combines TRBV14 with TRBJ2-1, with TRBD2 identical over 11 bases. With 0 bases clipped from V and 6 bases from J, the junction kept 22 bases outside the gene matches. The CDR3 is 22 amino acids. Per germline, CDR1 SGHDN and CDR2 FVKESK. The chain's CDR3 is CASSQDILDRGLLAGGSNEQFF. The CDR3 nucleotides are TGTGCCAGCAGCCAAGACATACTAGACAGGGGTCTCCTAGCGGGAGGCTCCAATGAGCAGTTCTTC.

J is TRBJ1-5 and V is TRBV5-1; D is ambiguous. CDR3 length: 13 amino acids. Germline loops: CDR1 SGHRS, CDR2 YFSETQ. V lost 1 base to trimming and J lost 0 bases, with 2 bases between them. This CDR3 is CASSLYSNQPQHF. CDR3 coding DNA: TGCGCCAGCAGCTTGTATAGCAATCAGCCCCAGCATTTT.

This clone was detected only once. This sequence joins TRBV28 and TRBJ1-1; D gene ambiguous. Trimming took 2 bases from V and 1 from J, leaving 5 bases between them. Germline lookup yields CDR1 MDHEN and CDR2 SYDVKM. The CDR3 sequence is 13 residues long. This CDR3 reads CASSLRRNTEAFF. DNA of the CDR3: TGTGCCAGCAGTTTACGGAGGAACACTGAAGCTTTCTTT.

This clone was recorded once. The genes are TRBV28 and TRBJ2-2, with 7 bases identical to TRBD2. The V and J ends lost 4 bases and 4 bases, in that order; junction bases with no gene match: 0. The CDR3 totals 13 residues. Germline loops: CDR1 MDHEN, CDR2 SYDVKM. CDR3 sequence reads: CASSSGGTGELFF. DNA for the CDR3: TGTGCCAGCAGTTCGGGAGGCACCGGGGAGCTGTTTTTT.

The V gene is TRBV2, the J gene TRBJ2-2; D is ambiguous. Germline-derived CDR1 and CDR2 are SNHLY and FYNNEI. The ends were cut back, 7 bases at V and 5 bases at J, with 17 bases in the middle. CDR3 size: 15 residues. The CDR3 DNA follows: TGTGCCAGCATCCCCCTCACAACCTTAACCGGGGAGCTGTTTTTT. This encodes CASIPLTTLTGELFF.

This chain connects TRBV2 to TRBJ2-4; perhaps TRBD2 as D (5 bases). Germline CDR1 and CDR2: SNHLY and FYNNEI. The V end was cut by 0 bases, the J end by 13 bases, with 16 bases between. This CDR3 is 14 amino acids long. The CDR3 loop reads CASSEARAPSFQYF. CDR3 sequence (DNA): TGTGCCAGCAGTGAAGCGCGAGCCCCTAGCTTCCAGTACTTC.

The genes are TRBV28 and TRBJ2-1; the match to TRBD2 covers 14 bases. This CDR3 is 16 amino acids long. The V gene end was trimmed by 6 bases and the J gene end by 0 bases; junction bases not matched to a gene: 1. CDR1 is MDHEN and CDR2 is SYDVKM in the germline V gene. The CDR3 region has the DNA TGTGCCAGCAGGGGACTAGCGGGAGCCTCCTACAATGAGCAGTTCTTC. Protein: CASRGLAGASYNEQFF.

The chain recombines TRBV5-8 with TRBJ2-1; D is possibly TRBD1 (5 bases). This CDR3 is 16 amino acids long. The V end was cut by 2 bases, the J end by 2 bases, with 14 bases between. Germline CDR1 reads SGHTS; CDR2 reads YDEGEE. The CDR3 protein is CASSLWGKKTYNEQFF. The CDR3, as DNA: TGTGCCAGCAGCTTATGGGGCAAGAAGACCTACAATGAGCAGTTCTTC.

V is TRBV2 and J is TRBJ2-1, with a possible D match to TRBD1 (6 bases). Between the trimmed V and J ends, which lost 1 base and 4 bases, there was a span of 8 bases. The germline gives CDR1 SNHLY, CDR2 FYNNEI. The CDR3 totals 14 residues. In DNA form, the CDR3 reads TGTGCCAGCAGTGAAGAGGACAGATACAATGAGCAGTTCTTC. Its protein is CASSEEDRYNEQFF. The full variable domain, completed using reference TRBV2 and TRBJ2-1, is EPEVTQTPSHQVTQMGQEVILRCVPISNHLYFYWYRQILGQKVEFLVSFYNNEISEKSEIFDDQFSVERPDGSNFTLKIRSTKLEDSAMYFCASSEEDRYNEQFFGPGTRLTVL.

The chain carries TRBV6-5 and TRBJ1-6, with 9 bases aligning to TRBD1. CDR1 is MNHEY, CDR2 SVGAGI, per germline. Unmatched junction bases numbered 9, after V lost 5 bases and J lost 10 bases. CDR3 length: 15 amino acids. This chain's CDR3 is CASSRAGQGGSPLHF. In DNA form, the CDR3 reads TGTGCCAGCAGTCGCGCGGGACAGGGTGGATCACCCCTCCACTTT.

The CDR3 reads CASSLGTDYGYTF. For the CDR3, the DNA is TGTGCCAGCAGCCTCGGGACAGACTATGGCTACACCTTC. The chain combines TRBV9 with TRBJ1-2; the match to TRBD1 covers 7 bases. Unmatched junction bases numbered 3, after V lost 4 bases and J lost 3 bases. The CDR3 is 13 amino acids. Germline CDR1 reads SGDLS; CDR2 reads YYNGEE.

As for this clone: One end of the junction fails to match germline, which may point to a read error. The chain has TRBV7-7 and TRBJ1-2; the match to TRBD1 covers 8 bases. Germline CDR1 is SSHAT and CDR2 is FNYEAQ (reference sequence). This CDR3 has 16 residues. CDR3 in amino acids: CASSLKGDRFFYGYTF. DNA of the CDR3: TGTGCTAGCAGCTTAAAAGGGGACAGGTTTTTCTATGGCTACACCTTC.